The subject of this entry is one T cell receptor beta chain. The germline V gene has CDR1 SGDLS and CDR2 YYNGEE. The CDR3 covers 15 residues. Trimming left V 3 bases short and J 4 bases short, with 16 bases between. The data were obtained in a study of cytomegalovirus exposure and HLA in healthy donors. Primers: 60 Vbeta forward and 13 Jbeta reverse. Produced via immunoSEQ multiplex PCR; TCRdb's table is partial and in-frame only. The data contain approximately 150,000 clones, 70% to 80% of them singletons. The clonotype was recovered from a man aged 40-50 years in good health and CMV-seronegative. The chain has TRBV9 and TRBJ2-5, with D perhaps TRBD2 (7 bases). The sequenced sample consisted of PBMCs. In nucleotides, the CDR3 is TGTGCCAGCAGCGAGGAGGGGGGGCTTCTAGAGACCCAGTACTTC. It encodes CASSEEGGLLETQYF.